This T cell receptor beta chain is from a study of blood T cell repertoires in COVID-19. Study as a whole: Sites across the United States, Italy and Spain contributed samples from acute and convalescent COVID-19. PBMCs, B-cell-depleted T cells, or T cells provided the cDNA or gDNA that made up the material.

Germline V gives CDR1 SQVTM, CDR2 ANQGSEA. V lost 7 bases, J lost 6 bases, and 11 bases stayed unmatched. This CDR3 has 14 residues. Authors' data handling: Amplification from reference gene primers served as the basis for estimated nucleated cell counts. Method: immunoSEQ multiplex PCR; TCRdb's copy keeps in-frame clones and lacks some. V, J and clone size are those of that table, while D and trimming were read from the DNA. Of about 280,000 clones listed, about 82% are singletons. The receptor was derived from a middle-aged man with active or convalescent COVID-19. This chain joins TRBV29-1 and TRBJ2-7; 11 bases are a match to TRBD1. Sequences were obtained from peripheral blood. CDR3 DNA: TGCAGCGGGGCTGGGACAGGGGGGTTCTGCGAGCAGTACTTC. Protein product: CSGAGTGGFCEQYF.